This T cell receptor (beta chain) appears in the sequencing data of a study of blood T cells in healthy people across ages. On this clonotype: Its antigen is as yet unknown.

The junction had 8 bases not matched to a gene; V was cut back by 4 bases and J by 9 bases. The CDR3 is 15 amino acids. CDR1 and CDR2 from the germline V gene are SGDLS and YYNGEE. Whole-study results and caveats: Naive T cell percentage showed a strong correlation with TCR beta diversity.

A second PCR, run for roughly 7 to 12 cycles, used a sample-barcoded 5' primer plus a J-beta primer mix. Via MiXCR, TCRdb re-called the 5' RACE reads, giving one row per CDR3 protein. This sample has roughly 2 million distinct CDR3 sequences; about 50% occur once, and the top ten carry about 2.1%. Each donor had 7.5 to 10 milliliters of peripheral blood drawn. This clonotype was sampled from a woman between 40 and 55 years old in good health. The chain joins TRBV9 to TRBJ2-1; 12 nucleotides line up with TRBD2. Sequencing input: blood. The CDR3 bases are TGTGCCAGCAGCTCCCGGACTAGCGGGGATGTTGAGCAGTTCTTC. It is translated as CASSSRTSGDVEQFF.